Described below is a single T cell receptor beta chain sequence and its context. The sample holds many counts of this clonotype. This clone's antigen is unknown. The record has no base qualities; no much larger clone is one base away. The record originates from a study of early T cells in non-severe SARS-CoV-2 infection (dated by TCRdb to the early 2020s). Turning to the overall study: Bulk RNA from unsorted whole blood was used for TCR sequencing, so alpha and beta chains could not be paired.

Beyond this particular receptor, the publication reports: VDJdb matching was skewed toward anti-spike CD8 responses and likely underestimated virus-specific expansions, missing private and CD4 specificities.

Set within a cohort of healthcare workers in London, UK, this nested case-control study involved weekly PCR testing of nasopharyngeal swabs along with blood sampling. Healthcare workers were enrolled in the week of the UK lockdown, from 23 to 31 March 2020, and were followed every week for up to roughly 15 weeks. The library was prepared using 5' RACE. The sequencer listed for this sample is NextSeq 500. Unique molecular identifiers were attached to individual cDNA molecules in the TCR library protocol so that sequencing error and PCR bias could be corrected. Both TCR alpha and beta chains were sequenced, and tight co-correlation was observed between alpha and beta sequence abundances in each sample. For the original study's pipeline: Decombinator V4 was used to annotate TCR sequences for V gene, J gene and CDR3. Expanded TCRs were defined as changing significantly between any two time points under a Poisson model with p below 0.0001. TCR abundances were normalised to the total number of TCRs sequenced per sample and were expressed as counts per million. MAIT TCRs were defined by TRAV1-2 paired with TRAJ12, TRAJ20 or TRAJ33, and iNKT TCRs by TRAV10 paired with TRAJ18. VDJdb, accessed on 1 November 2021, was searched for TCRs annotated for CMV, EBV and SARS-CoV-2, and TCRs annotated for more than one antigen were excluded. Through fastp at Q25 and MiXCR, TCRdb rebuilt clones from the public reads, retaining in-frame beta chains. Entries that share a CDR3 protein sequence are merged under the most common genes and DNA. The V and J calls were not made by the authors but by TCRdb's processing. This sample is represented by approximately 70,000 distinct CDR3 sequences; around 10% of them were singletons. The top ten clones comprise about 4.2% of the sample.

CDR1 and CDR2 are read off the germline V gene as SQVTM and ANQGSEA. The germline V end is reduced by 4 bases and the J end by 10 bases; junction bases left unmatched: 9. The CDR3 goes from the cysteine to the phenylalanine over 14 residues. Only CDR3 DNA remains: 42 bases, in frame from the first base. The rearranged segments are TRBV29-1 and TRBJ2-3; the central 12 bases match TRBD2. This clonotype was obtained from an adult who was a healthcare worker with PCR-confirmed SARS-CoV-2 infection or an uninfected control (not recorded which). Sequenced: whole blood. The sequence in DNA is TGCAGCGTTGGGAGGCTAGCGGGGGGGCCGGCGCAGTATTTT. The translation is CSVGRLAGGPAQYF.